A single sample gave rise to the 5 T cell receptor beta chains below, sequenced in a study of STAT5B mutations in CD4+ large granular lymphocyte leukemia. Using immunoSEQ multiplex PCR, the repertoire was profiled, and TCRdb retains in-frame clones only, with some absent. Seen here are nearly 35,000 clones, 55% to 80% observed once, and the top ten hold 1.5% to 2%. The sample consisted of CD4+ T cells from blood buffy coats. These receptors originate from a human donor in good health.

The CDR3 bases are TGTGCCAGCAGTGATCCAGGGGAGGGGATTGTCACTGAAGCTTTCTTT. This sequence encodes CASSDPGEGIVTEAFF. V and J are TRBV2 and TRBJ1-1; maybe TRBD1 (6 bases). Germline values: CDR1 SNHLY, CDR2 FYNNEI. This CDR3 has 16 residues. V dropped 3 bases and J dropped 4 bases, with 18 bases sitting between them.

CDR3 sequence reads: CSASPGAQETQYF. CDR3 nucleotide sequence: TGCAGCGCCTCCCCGGGGGCACAAGAGACCCAGTACTTC. The rearrangement uses TRBV29-1 and TRBJ2-5; possibly TRBD1 or TRBD2 for D (6 bases each). V lost 7 bases and J lost 2, with 14 bases in between. Per the germline V gene, CDR1 is SQVTM and CDR2 is ANQGSEA. The CDR3 loop spans 13 amino acids.

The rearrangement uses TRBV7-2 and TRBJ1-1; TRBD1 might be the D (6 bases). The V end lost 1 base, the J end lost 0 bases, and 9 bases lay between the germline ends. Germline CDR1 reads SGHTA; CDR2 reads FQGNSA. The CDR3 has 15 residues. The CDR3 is CASSLGAGVNTEAFF. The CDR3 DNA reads TGTGCCAGCAGCTTAGGCGCAGGGGTGAACACTGAAGCTTTCTTT. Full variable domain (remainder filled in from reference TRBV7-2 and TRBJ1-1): GAGVSQSPSNKVTEKGKDVELRCDPISGHTALYWYRQSLGQGLEFLIYFQGNSAPDKSGLPSDRFSAERTGGSVSTLTIQRTQQEDSAVYLCASSLGAGVNTEAFFGQGTRLTVV.

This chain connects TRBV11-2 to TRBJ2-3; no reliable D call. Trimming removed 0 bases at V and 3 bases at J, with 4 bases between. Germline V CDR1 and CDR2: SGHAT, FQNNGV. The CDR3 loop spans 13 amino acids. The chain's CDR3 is CASSLDATDTQYF. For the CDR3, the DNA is TGTGCCAGCAGCTTAGATGCAACAGATACGCAGTATTTT.

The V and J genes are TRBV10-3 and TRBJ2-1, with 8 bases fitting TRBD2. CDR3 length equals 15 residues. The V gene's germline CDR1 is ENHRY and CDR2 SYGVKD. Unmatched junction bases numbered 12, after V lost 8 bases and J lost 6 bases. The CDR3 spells CAIRPGGGPTNEQFF. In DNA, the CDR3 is TGTGCCATCCGCCCGGGAGGGGGGCCGACCAATGAGCAGTTCTTC.